This TCR beta chain was captured in a study of T cell responses to AZD1222 COVID-19 vaccine. Generated by immunoSEQ multiplex PCR, the TCRdb table keeps only in-frame clones and is missing some. This repertoire shows some 150,000 clones, around 91% found once; its top ten account for approximately 5.2%. Between the trimmed V and J ends, which lost 4 bases and 5 bases, there was a span of 7 bases. The CDR3 is 12 residues long. CDR1 is SGHTA, CDR2 FQGNSA, per germline. On this clone: As yet, its antigen is unknown.

Study-wide findings and caveats: The study sampled repertoires only after the peak T cell response. It was only six AZD1222 recipients who were seropositive at baseline.

This sequence joins TRBV7-2 and TRBJ2-3; D is perhaps TRBD1 (5 bases). Sample: peripheral blood, taken on day 0 of AZD1222 vaccination. This receptor was taken from an adult in good health. CDR3 coding DNA: TGTGCCAGCAGCTCGACAGAAGATACGCAGTATTTT. Protein: CASSSTEDTQYF. The full variable domain, its missing parts supplied by reference TRBV7-2 and TRBJ2-3, is GAGVSQSPSNKVTEKGKDVELRCDPISGHTALYWYRQSLGQGLEFLIYFQGNSAPDKSGLPSDRFSAERTGGSVSTLTIQRTQQEDSAVYLCASSSTEDTQYFGPGTRLTVL.